This T cell receptor beta chain was recorded in a study of technical replicates of blood from a handful of donors (dated by TCRdb to about 2017). The germline V gene gives CDR1 as SNHLY and CDR2 as FYNNEI. V loses 6 bases, J loses 1 base, and the germline ends lie 15 bases apart. Its CDR3 holds 16 amino acids, cysteine through phenylalanine. The entry retains the CDR3 DNA only, 48 bases that are in frame from base 1. Turning to this clone: Its antigen is not yet known. Base qualities are not at hand, and no much larger clone is one base apart.

Preparation of the library involved the immunoSEQ multiplex PCR assay. TCRdb re-hosts the immuneACCESS table, in-frame sequences only. Its copies lack some clones; in the studies checked, an unresolved V gene accounts for under half of them, and the cause for the rest is not known. Recorded for this sample are 65,000 to 85,000 clones; 98% of them occurred a single time. In total, the top ten clones hold approximately 0.15% of the sample. The chain was built from TRBV2 and TRBJ2-2; matching of 6 bases hints at TRBD1 as the D gene. The sequenced sample consisted of T cells isolated from PBMCs. The TCR was taken from a human donor in good health. The sequenced DNA is TGTGCCAGCAGAGTATTTTTGGGACAGAACACCGGGGAGCTGTTTTTT. Translated, it reads CASRVFLGQNTGELFF.